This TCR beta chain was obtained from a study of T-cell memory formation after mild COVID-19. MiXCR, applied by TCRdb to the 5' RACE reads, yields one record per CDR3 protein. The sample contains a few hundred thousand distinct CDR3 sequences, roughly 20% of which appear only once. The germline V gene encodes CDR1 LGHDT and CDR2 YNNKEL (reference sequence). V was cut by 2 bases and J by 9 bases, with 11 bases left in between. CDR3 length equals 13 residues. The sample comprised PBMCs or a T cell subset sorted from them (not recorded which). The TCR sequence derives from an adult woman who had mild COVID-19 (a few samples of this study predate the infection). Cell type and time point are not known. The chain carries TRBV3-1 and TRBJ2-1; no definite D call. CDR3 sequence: CASSQTSLVEQFF. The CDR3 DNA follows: TGTGCCAGCAGCCAAACCTCCCTCGTTGAGCAGTTCTTC.